Listed here is a single T cell receptor beta chain. The antigen remains unidentified. A multiplex PCR was run with 60 Vbeta primers and 13 Jbeta primers. TCRdb's copy holds only in-frame clones and misses some; the assay was immunoSEQ multiplex PCR. This sample's table reports around 51,000 clones. V lost 4 bases, J lost 5 bases, and 8 bases stayed unmatched. CDR3 length equals 16 residues. Germline V lookup: CDR1 MNHEY, CDR2 SMNVEV (reference sequence). This specimen belongs to a study of cytomegalovirus exposure and HLA in healthy donors. Study conclusions and caveats: There were around 160 TCR beta chains listed as cytomegalovirus-associated. TCR beta V- and J-gene trimming was later associated with a missense DCLRE1C variant. Reportedly, a later analysis found an Asian-associated ancestry cluster had fewer N-insertions than the roughly 670-donor mean. What was likely a sequencing artifact was a cluster of highly shared sequence variants.

The V gene is TRBV27, the J gene TRBJ2-2; 9 bases agree with TRBD1. Sample: PBMCs. This TCR was sampled from a man aged 40-49 years in good health and CMV-seropositive. CDR3 sequence: CASSWVGQGGTGELFF. As DNA, the CDR3 is TGTGCCAGCAGTTGGGTGGGACAGGGAGGGACCGGGGAGCTGTTTTTT.